The 10 T cell receptor beta chains presented below share a single source sample, sequenced in a study of human T cells and chemical hapten exposure. TCRdb re-analysed the RACE reads in MiXCR, keeping a single row per CDR3 protein. The top ten hold 4% to 5.5% of the sample, which has tens of thousands of distinct CDR3 sequences, approximately 12% seen once. Regarding time point: patch test 1, 2 weeks after DPC sensitization. As to treatment: therapeutic diphenylcyclopropenone sensitization with weekly scalp DPC. The source was whole blood, collected in connection with sensitization to the hapten diphenylcyclopropenone (DPC). The receptors come from a woman between 45 and 65 years old with alopecia areata. Some clones in this sample may be carry-over from other donors' samples.

In this sample, this clonotype turned up once. V usage is TRBV27 and J usage is TRBJ2-2; no clear D gene. CDR3 length equals 20 residues. CDR1 is MNHEY, CDR2 SMNVEV, per germline (reference sequence). V was clipped by 5 bases and J by 0 bases, with 25 bases between them. The CDR3 region has the DNA TGTGCCAGCAGTCCAACCTACCCCGGGCCTAGGATCCCGAACACCGGGGAGCTGTTTTTT. Translated, it gives CASSPTYPGPRIPNTGELFF.

This clonotype was recorded at least ten times. The V gene is TRBV4-3, the J gene TRBJ1-3; D not certain. V was trimmed by 0 bases and J by 0 bases, leaving 9 bases between them. Germline CDR1 is LGHNA and CDR2 is YSLEER. The CDR3 is 16 residues long. Written as DNA, the CDR3 is TGCGCCAGCAGCCAAGATCCGAGGAGCTCTGGAAACACCATATATTTT. It codes for CASSQDPRSSGNTIYF.

In its sample, this clonotype was seen many times. The chain joins TRBV7-9 to TRBJ1-1; D uncertain. CDR1 is SEHNR and CDR2 is FQNEAQ in the germline V gene (reference sequence). The length of the CDR3 is 12 residues. V was clipped by 4 bases and J by 5 bases, with 8 bases between them. CDR3 sequence: CASSSPSTEAFF. As DNA, the CDR3 is TGTGCCAGCAGCTCGCCGTCGACTGAAGCTTTCTTT.

This clonotype was observed at least ten times. The chain uses TRBV18 and TRBJ2-2, with D perhaps TRBD2 (5 bases). Between the trimmed V and J ends, which lost 3 bases and 1 base, there was a span of 6 bases. The CDR3 length is 14 residues. The germline CDR1 and CDR2 sequences are KGHSH and LQKENI. In nucleotides, the CDR3 is TGTGCCAGCTCACCCGGGGTGAACACCGGGGAGCTGTTTTTT. This encodes CASSPGVNTGELFF.

V usage is TRBV7-2 and J usage is TRBJ1-5; D is unclear. With 1 base removed from V and 6 bases from J, the gap between germline ends came to 7 bases. Germline loops: CDR1 SGHTA, CDR2 FQGNSA. This CDR3 is built from 13 residues. As DNA, the CDR3 is TGTGCCAGCAGCTTAGATCTGGTTCAGCCCCAGCATTTT. Protein: CASSLDLVQPQHF. Drawing the rest from reference TRBV7-2 and TRBJ1-5, the complete variable domain is GAGVSQSPSNKVTEKGKDVELRCDPISGHTALYWYRQSLGQGLEFLIYFQGNSAPDKSGLPSDRFSAERTGGSVSTLTIQRTQQEDSAVYLCASSLDLVQPQHFGDGTRLSIL.

This clonotype was recorded at least ten times. The chain carries TRBV5-5 and TRBJ2-1, with a tentative D call TRBD2 (6 bases). Germline V CDR1 and CDR2: SGHKS, YYEKEE (reference sequence). The CDR3 has 17 residues. Trimming left V 0 bases short and J 0 bases short, with 13 bases between. The CDR3 reads CASSLGLGGISYNEQFF. DNA of the CDR3: TGTGCCAGCAGCTTGGGCCTGGGGGGAATCTCCTACAATGAGCAGTTCTTC.

There are many counts of this clonotype. J is TRBJ2-1 and V is TRBV27, with 8 bases matching TRBD2. With 7 bases clipped from V and 4 bases from J, the junction kept 9 bases outside the gene matches. The CDR3 length is 15 residues. The germline V gene encodes CDR1 MNHEY and CDR2 SMNVEV (reference sequence). CDR3 coding DNA: TGTGCCAGCATGAGCGGGAGCGGGGGATACAATGAGCAGTTCTTC. Its translation is CASMSGSGGYNEQFF.

This clonotype has just a few counts. This chain uses TRBV20-1 with TRBJ2-4; 9 positions match TRBD1. Trimming at V came to 4 bases and at J to 1 base, leaving 5 bases not matched to a gene. Germline CDR1 DFQATT, CDR2 SNEGSKA (reference sequence). The CDR3 is made up of 15 amino acids. CDR3 amino acids: CSATGTGRAKNIQYF. As DNA, the CDR3 is TGCAGTGCTACCGGGACAGGGAGGGCCAAAAACATTCAGTACTTC.

The gene calls are TRBV20-1 and TRBJ1-2; TRBD1 agrees at 8 bases. Germline values: CDR1 DFQATT, CDR2 SNEGSKA (reference sequence). J lost 4 bases, V lost 0 bases, and 7 bases had no gene match. The CDR3 spans 15 residues. CDR3 in amino acids: CSARELGQGLYGYTF. In nucleotides, the CDR3 is TGCAGTGCTAGAGAATTAGGACAGGGTCTCTATGGCTACACCTTC.

Turning to this clonotype: One end of the junction varies from germline; a read error may be responsible. The chain links TRBV20-1 to TRBJ2-7, with D perhaps matching TRBD1 (6 bases). The CDR3 is made up of 12 amino acids. Germline values: CDR1 DFQATT, CDR2 SNEGSKA (reference sequence). The CDR3 DNA follows: TGCAGTGCTAGCGGACAGACCTACGAGCGGTACTTC. The encoded protein is CSASGQTYERYF.